What follows is one T cell receptor beta chain and its context. Its antigen is unknown. No base quality information exists; no much larger clone differs at one position. This sample is part of a study of T cell responses to AZD1222 COVID-19 vaccine (dated by TCRdb to the early 2020s). Some background on the complete study: AZD1222 recipients given second doses at about 4 weeks or at about 12 weeks were pooled, since spike-specific TCR depth and breadth were not found to differ between the two schedules. A total of over 230 trial participants underwent TCR sequencing, of whom nearly 210 received two doses of AZD1222 and approximately 25 received two doses of the MenACWY control vaccine. Trial participants were enrolled by age into 18-55, 56-69 and 70-plus year subgroups, with about 150, 28 and 57 TCR-sequenced participants respectively. Broad study findings and their caveats: Conclusions about previously exposed vaccinees are limited, since just a handful of AZD1222 recipients were seropositive for SARS-CoV-2 at baseline. Most participants were white British and females outnumbered males, and the authors suggested that clonal diversity may have been underestimated. Reportedly, almost half of the unique spike-specific TCRs recognized epitopes lying outside the regions that are mutated in the B.1.351 and B.1.1.7 variants. CD4 TCRs associated with the vaccine covered the entire spike protein, and the dominant responses were in regions 160-218 and 743-854. Because no samples from the day 14 peak response were available, repertoires could be characterized only after the peak T cell response. Spike-specific TCR breadth and depth rose significantly after two AZD1222 doses compared with day 0 and with MenACWY recipients. The 56-69-year group was small, and its depth increase did not reach significance, likely because of low power.

According to the study, the label for this sample's time point signals: baseline before first vaccination. Samples from vaccinated people were obtained from the UK trials COV001 and COV002, which included a single-blind randomized controlled phase 2/3 trial of AZD1222 (ChAdOx1 nCoV-19) in healthy adults. Trial participant PBMC samples were collected at day 0 and day 28 after the second dose for TCRbeta chain sequencing. A distance of 20 bases separates the germline ends of V and J, which lose 10 bases and 5 bases respectively. Reading the germline V gene (reference sequence) gives CDR1 LNHDA and CDR2 SQIVND. From the cysteine up to the phenylalanine, the CDR3 has a length of 14 residues. The kept DNA is CDR3 alone, 42 bases in frame from the first base. The CDR3 regions of human TCRbeta chains were analyzed by immunosequencing. As for how the authors treated the data: TCRs in the repertoires were matched against a reference library of SARS-CoV-2-specific TCRs that had been generated with the MIRA antigen-specificity platform. Breadth was defined as the fraction of unique TCRs that were SARS-CoV-2-associated, and depth was defined as the fraction of total T cells that were SARS-CoV-2-associated. Each spike-specific TCR was assigned to its reactive spike region and to a CD4 or CD8 class using the MIRA data. Log10-transformed breadth and depth values were compared by one-way ANOVA with Sidak's multiple comparisons tests. TCRdb took this table from immuneACCESS and kept in-frame rearrangements with V and J called. Such tables lack part of the clones; where checked against another copy, unresolved V genes explain under half of the gap, and the rest is unexplained. V, J and clone size reflect that table, while D and trimming were determined from the DNA. Across this sample there are about 130,000 clones, with 89% seen only once. Of the sample, 4.2% is held by the ten largest clones.

Rearrangement joined TRBV19 to TRBJ1-1; TRBD1 is perhaps the D gene, given 5 matching bases. This TCR derives from an adult in good health. This material consisted of peripheral blood, taken on day 0 of AZD1222 vaccination. Here the CDR3 is given as CATRGWTGRTEAFF. The bases read TGTGCCACACGGGGGTGGACGGGGCGGACTGAAGCTTTCTTT.